The clone carrying this TCR beta chain appeared a few times. The record originates from a study of blood T cell repertoires in COVID-19. Study details: Material from acute and convalescent COVID-19 was sourced from the United States, Italy and Spain.

Trimming left V 5 bases short and J 5 bases short, with 19 bases between. The CDR3 has 15 amino acids. From germline, CDR1 is GTSNPN and CDR2 SVGIG (reference sequence). Clones were sequenced by immunoSEQ multiplex PCR, and TCRdb holds only the in-frame ones, with some missing. The table includes more than 200,000 clones, 88% detected once. The V and J genes are TRBV30 and TRBJ1-5; weak D call: TRBD1 (5 bases). Sequencing used peripheral blood. This TCR derives from a woman aged 60 to 75 with acute or convalescent COVID-19. CDR3 in amino acids: CAWAEGTSTDQPQHF. CDR3 nucleotide sequence: TGTGCCTGGGCGGAGGGGACCTCAACAGATCAGCCCCAGCATTTT. Combining the CDR3 with reference TRBV30 and TRBJ1-5 gives the whole variable domain SQTIHQWPATLVQPVGSPLSLECTVEGTSNPNLYWYRQAAGRGLQLLFYSVGIGQISSEVPQNLSASRPQDRQFILSSKKLLLSDSGFYLCAWAEGTSTDQPQHFGDGTRLSIL.